The clone carrying this TCR beta chain was counted only a few times. Its antigen is currently unknown. Library preparation (for TCRbeta) was performed with unique molecular identifiers. TCRdb called the PCR reads again in MiXCR, with one record for every CDR3 protein. The repertoire includes about 130,000 distinct CDR3 sequences, 8.5% to 10% of them detected once, and nearly 25% sits in the top ten. V lost 6 bases and J lost 6; bases outside the gene matches: 5. The CDR3 consists of 13 residues. This record comes from a study of T-cell reconstitution after alpha-beta-depleted transplantation in children. Overall study results and limits: Expanded clones from the graft, numbering several hundred, reportedly supplied alpha-beta T cells about two months after transplant. Newly made T cells mostly supplied T-cell counts and diversity one year after transplant.

J is TRBJ2-1 and V is TRBV12-3 or TRBV12-4, with 7 bases identical to TRBD1. The TCR originated in a girl in the first two years of life who had a stem cell transplant for combined immunodeficiency, so the T cells may come from the graft donor. The sample in question was PBMCs, mostly from graft donor cells, obtained 180 days after TCRalphabeta/CD19-depleted stem cell transplant. The CDR3 coding sequence is TGTGCCAGCAGCCGGGACAGACCCAATGAGCAGTTCTTC. It yields the protein CASSRDRPNEQFF.